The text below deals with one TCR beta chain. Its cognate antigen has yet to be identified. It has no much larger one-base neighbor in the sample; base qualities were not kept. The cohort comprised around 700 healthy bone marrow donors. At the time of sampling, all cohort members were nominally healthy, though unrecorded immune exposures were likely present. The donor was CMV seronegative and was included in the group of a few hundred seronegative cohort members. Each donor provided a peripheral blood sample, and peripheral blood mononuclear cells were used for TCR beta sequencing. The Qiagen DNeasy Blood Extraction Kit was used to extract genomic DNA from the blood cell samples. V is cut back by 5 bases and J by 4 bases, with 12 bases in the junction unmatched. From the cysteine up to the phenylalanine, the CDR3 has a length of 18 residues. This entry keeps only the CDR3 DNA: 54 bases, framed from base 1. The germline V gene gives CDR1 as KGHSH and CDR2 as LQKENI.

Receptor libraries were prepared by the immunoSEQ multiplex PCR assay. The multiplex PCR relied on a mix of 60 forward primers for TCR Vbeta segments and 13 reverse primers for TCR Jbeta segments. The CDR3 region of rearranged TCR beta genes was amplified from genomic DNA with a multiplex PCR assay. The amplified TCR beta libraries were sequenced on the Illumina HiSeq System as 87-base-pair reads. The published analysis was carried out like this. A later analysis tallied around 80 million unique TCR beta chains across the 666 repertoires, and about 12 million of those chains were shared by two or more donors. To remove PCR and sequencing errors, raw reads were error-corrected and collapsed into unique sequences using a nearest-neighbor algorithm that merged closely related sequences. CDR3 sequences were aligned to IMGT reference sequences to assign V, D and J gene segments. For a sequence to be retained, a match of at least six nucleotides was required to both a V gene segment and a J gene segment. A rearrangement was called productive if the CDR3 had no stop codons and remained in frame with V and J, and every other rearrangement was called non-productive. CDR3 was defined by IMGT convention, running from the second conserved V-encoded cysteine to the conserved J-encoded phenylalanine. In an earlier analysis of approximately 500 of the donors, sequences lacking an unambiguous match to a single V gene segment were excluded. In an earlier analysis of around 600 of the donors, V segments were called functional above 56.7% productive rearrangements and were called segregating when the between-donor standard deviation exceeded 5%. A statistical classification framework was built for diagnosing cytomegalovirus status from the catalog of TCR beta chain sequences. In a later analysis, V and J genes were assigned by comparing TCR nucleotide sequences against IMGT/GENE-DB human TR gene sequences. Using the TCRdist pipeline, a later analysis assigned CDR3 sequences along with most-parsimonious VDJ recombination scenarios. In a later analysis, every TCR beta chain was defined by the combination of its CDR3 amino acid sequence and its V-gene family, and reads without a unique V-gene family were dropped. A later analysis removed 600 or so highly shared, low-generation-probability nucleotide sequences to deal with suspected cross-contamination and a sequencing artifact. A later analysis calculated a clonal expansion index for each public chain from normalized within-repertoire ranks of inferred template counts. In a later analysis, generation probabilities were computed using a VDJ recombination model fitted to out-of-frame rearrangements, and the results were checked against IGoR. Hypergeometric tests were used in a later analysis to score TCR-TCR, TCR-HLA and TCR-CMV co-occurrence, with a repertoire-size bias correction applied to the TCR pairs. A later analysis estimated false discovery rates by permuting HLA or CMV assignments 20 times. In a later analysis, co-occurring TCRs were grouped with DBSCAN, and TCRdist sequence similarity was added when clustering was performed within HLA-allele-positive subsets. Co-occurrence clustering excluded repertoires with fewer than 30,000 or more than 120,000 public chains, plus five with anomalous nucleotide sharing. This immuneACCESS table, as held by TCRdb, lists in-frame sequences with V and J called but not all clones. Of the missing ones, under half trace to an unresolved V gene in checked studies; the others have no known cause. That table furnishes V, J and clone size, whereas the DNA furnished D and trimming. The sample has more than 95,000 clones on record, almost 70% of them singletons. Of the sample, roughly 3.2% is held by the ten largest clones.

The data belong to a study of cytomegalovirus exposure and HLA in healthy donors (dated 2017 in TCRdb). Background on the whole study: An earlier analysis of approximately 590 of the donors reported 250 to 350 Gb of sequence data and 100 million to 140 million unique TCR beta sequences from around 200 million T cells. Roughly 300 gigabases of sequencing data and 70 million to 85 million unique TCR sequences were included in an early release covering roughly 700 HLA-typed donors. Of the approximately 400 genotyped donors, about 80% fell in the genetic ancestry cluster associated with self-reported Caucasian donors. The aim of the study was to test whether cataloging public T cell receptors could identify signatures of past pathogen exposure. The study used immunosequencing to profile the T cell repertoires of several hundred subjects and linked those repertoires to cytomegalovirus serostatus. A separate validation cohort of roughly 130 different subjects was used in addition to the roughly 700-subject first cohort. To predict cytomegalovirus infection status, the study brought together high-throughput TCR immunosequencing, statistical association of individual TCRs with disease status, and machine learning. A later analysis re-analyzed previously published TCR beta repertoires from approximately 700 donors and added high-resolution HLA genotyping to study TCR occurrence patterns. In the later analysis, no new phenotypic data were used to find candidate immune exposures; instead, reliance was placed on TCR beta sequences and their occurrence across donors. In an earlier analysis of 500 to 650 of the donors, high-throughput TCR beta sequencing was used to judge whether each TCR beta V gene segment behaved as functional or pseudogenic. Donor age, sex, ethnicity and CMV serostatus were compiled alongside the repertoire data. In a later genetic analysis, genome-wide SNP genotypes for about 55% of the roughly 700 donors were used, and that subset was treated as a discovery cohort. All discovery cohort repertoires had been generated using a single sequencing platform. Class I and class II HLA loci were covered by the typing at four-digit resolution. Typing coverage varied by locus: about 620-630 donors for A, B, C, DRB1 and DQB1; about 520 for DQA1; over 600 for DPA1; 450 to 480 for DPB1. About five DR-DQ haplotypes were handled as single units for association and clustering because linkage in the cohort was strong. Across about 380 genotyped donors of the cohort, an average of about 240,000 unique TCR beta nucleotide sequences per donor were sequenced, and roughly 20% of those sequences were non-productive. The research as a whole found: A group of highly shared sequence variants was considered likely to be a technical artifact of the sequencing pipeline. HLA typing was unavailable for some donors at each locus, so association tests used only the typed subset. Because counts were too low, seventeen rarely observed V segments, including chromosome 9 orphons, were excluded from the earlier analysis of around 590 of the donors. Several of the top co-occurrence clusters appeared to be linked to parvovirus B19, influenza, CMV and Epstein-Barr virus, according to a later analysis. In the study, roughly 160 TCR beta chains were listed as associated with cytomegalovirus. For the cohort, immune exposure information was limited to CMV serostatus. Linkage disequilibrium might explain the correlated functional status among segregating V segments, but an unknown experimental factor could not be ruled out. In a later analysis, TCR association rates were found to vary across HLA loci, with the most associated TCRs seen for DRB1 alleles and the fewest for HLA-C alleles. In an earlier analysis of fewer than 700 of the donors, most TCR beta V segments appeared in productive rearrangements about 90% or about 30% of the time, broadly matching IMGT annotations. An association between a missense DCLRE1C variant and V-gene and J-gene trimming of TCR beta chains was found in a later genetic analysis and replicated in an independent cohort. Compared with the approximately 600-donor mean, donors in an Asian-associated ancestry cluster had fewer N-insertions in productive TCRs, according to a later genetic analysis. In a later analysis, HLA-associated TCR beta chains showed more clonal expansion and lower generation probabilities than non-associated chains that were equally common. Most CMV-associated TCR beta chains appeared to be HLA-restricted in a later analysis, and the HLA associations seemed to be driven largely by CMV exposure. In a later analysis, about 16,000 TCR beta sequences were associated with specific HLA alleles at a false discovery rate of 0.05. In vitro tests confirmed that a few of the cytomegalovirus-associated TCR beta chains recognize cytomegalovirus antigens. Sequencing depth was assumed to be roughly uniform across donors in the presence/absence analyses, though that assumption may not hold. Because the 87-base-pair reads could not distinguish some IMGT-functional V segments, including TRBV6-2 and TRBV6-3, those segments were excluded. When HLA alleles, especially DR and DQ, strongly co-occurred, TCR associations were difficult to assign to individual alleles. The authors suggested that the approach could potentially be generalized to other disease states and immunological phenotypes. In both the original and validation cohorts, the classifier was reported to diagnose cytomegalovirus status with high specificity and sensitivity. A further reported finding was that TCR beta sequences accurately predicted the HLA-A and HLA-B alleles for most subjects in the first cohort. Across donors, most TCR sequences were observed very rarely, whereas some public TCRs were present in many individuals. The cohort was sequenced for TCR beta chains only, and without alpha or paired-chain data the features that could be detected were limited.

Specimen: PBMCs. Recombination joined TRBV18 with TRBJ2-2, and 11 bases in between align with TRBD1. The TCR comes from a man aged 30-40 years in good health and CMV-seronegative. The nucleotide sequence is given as TGTGCCAGCTCATCGACCTTTACCGGGACAGGGGGCACCGGGGAGCTGTTTTTT. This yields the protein CASSSTFTGTGGTGELFF.